The 21 T cell receptor beta chains reported below all come from one sample, sequenced in a study of blood T cell repertoires in COVID-19. Measured with immunoSEQ multiplex PCR; TCRdb has only the in-frame clones, and not every one. The data contain about 99,000 clones, 79% of them seen just once; the ten biggest clones take up about a sixth. Sequences were obtained from peripheral blood. The receptors shown here come from a woman older than 75 with active or convalescent COVID-19.

This clone has a single count. This chain uses TRBV6-6 with TRBJ2-7; D perhaps matches TRBD1 (6 bases). Germline V CDR1 and CDR2: MNHNY, SVGAGI (reference sequence). The ends were cut back, 2 bases at V and 2 bases at J, with 7 bases in the middle. The CDR3 loop spans 13 amino acids. The CDR3 coding sequence is TGTGCCAGCAGTTACCACAGGGCCTACGAGCAGTACTTC. It translates to CASSYHRAYEQYF.

This clone has only one observation. The rearrangement links TRBV11-2 to TRBJ1-1; D may be TRBD1 (6 bases). V was trimmed by 1 base and J by 4 bases, leaving 13 bases between them. This CDR3 has 15 residues. Germline V gene lookup returns CDR1 SGHAT and CDR2 FQNNGV. CDR3 nucleotides: TGTGCCAGCAGCTTAGGGGCCAGGGGAATCACTGAAGCTTTCTTT. Its protein is CASSLGARGITEAFF.

The chain combines TRBV5-8 with TRBJ2-3; 8 nucleotides align to TRBD2. Trimming at V came to 0 bases and at J to 1 base, leaving 4 bases not matched to a gene. Germline assignment: CDR1 SGHTS and CDR2 YDEGEE. The CDR3 extends over 16 amino acids. In DNA form, the CDR3 reads TGTGCCAGCAGCTTGGGGCGGGGGGTCGGCACAGATACGCAGTATTTT. As protein: CASSLGRGVGTDTQYF.

The chain carries TRBV28 and TRBJ1-2; 9 bases line up with TRBD1. The germline gives CDR1 MDHEN, CDR2 SYDVKM. Germline trimming cut 3 bases from V and 4 bases from J; bases unmatched to any gene: 6. CDR3 length: 15 residues. The CDR3 reads CASSFGDRGFYGYTF. For the CDR3, the DNA is TGTGCCAGCAGTTTTGGAGACAGGGGGTTCTATGGCTACACCTTC.

The genes are TRBV7-2 and TRBJ2-5; no clear D gene. The CDR3 has 13 amino acids. From germline, CDR1 is SGHTA and CDR2 FQGNSA. Trimming shortened V by 5 bases and J by 1 base, and 8 bases separated the two germline ends. CDR3 residues: CASSVTLQETQYF. For the CDR3, the DNA is TGTGCCAGCAGCGTGACACTCCAAGAGACCCAGTACTTC.

The chain combines TRBV6-5 with TRBJ2-1; 12 bases are shared with TRBD2. Germline trimming cut 5 bases from V and 7 bases from J; bases unmatched to any gene: 3. The germline gives CDR1 MNHEY, CDR2 SVGAGI. The CDR3 covers 14 residues. Here the CDR3 reads CASSTSGRLNEQFF. For the CDR3, the DNA is TGTGCCAGCAGTACTAGCGGGAGGTTAAATGAGCAGTTCTTC.

This clone showed up just once. V and J are TRBV7-8 and TRBJ1-3; possibly TRBD1 for D (5 bases). Trimming stripped 1 base from V and 2 bases from J, with 9 bases between. CDR1 is SGHVS, CDR2 FQNEAQ, per germline. This CDR3 has 15 amino acids. The CDR3 DNA reads TGTGCCAGCAGCTTAGGGGGGGGTGCTGGAAACACCATATATTTT. Translating it yields CASSLGGGAGNTIYF.

The chain links TRBV6-6 to TRBJ2-6; no definite D call. The CDR3 has 16 amino acids. Germline-derived CDR1 and CDR2 are MNHNY and SVGAGI (reference sequence). Trimming removed 7 bases from V and 0 bases from J, with 13 bases in between. CDR3 sequence (DNA): TGTGCCAGCACCCCCGGCCGCGGCTCTGGGGCCAACGTCCTGACTTTC. It yields the protein CASTPGRGSGANVLTF.

A word on this clone: The same CDR3 also results from other DNA sequences found in this sample. The chain recombines TRBV18 with TRBJ2-5; no definite D call. This CDR3 has 12 amino acids. The germline V and J ends were trimmed by 3 bases and 3 bases, with 5 bases remaining between them. CDR1 KGHSH and CDR2 LQKENI come from the germline V gene. CDR3 sequence (DNA): TGTGCCAGCTCACCCACGGAAGAGACCCAGTACTTC. It encodes CASSPTEETQYF.

The chain's CDR3 is CASSDYRETEAFF. The CDR3 DNA follows: TGTGCCAGCAGTGACTACAGGGAGACTGAAGCTTTCTTT. The chain is built from TRBV2 and TRBJ1-1; possible D gene TRBD1, 6 bases. The germline V gene has CDR1 SNHLY and CDR2 FYNNEI. V dropped 3 bases and J dropped 5 bases, with 10 bases sitting between them. The CDR3 spans 13 residues. Supplemented by reference TRBV2 and TRBJ1-1, the full variable domain reads EPEVTQTPSHQVTQMGQEVILRCVPISNHLYFYWYRQILGQKVEFLVSFYNNEISEKSEIFDDQFSVERPDGSNFTLKIRSTKLEDSAMYFCASSDYRETEAFFGQGTRLTVV.

V and J are TRBV27 and TRBJ2-3, with D maybe TRBD2 (5 bases). The CDR3 has 14 amino acids. Germline values: CDR1 MNHEY, CDR2 SMNVEV (reference sequence). Trimming pared 9 bases from V and 8 bases from J, leaving 21 bases between. The CDR3 nucleotides read TGTGCCAGTAGTCCCCCATTTGGGAGAGGTACGCAGTATTTT. Its translation is CASSPPFGRGTQYF.

The chain joins TRBV19 to TRBJ2-7; 10 bases map to TRBD2. The germline V gene encodes CDR1 LNHDA and CDR2 SQIVND (reference sequence). The CDR3 runs to 16 residues. J lost 2 bases, V lost 6 bases, and 10 bases had no gene match. The CDR3 DNA reads as TGTGCCAGTAGGTTGAGTGCTAGCGGGGGAACCTACGAGCAGTACTTC. Translated, it gives CASRLSASGGTYEQYF.

The V and J genes are TRBV25-1 and TRBJ2-2; a possible D gene is TRBD1 (5 bases). Germline V gene lookup returns CDR1 MGHDK and CDR2 SYGVNS. There are 14 residues in the CDR3. V shed 3 bases and J shed 3 bases, with 8 bases lying between them. The CDR3 coding sequence is TGTGCCAGCAGTGACGTCAGGGACACCGGGGAGCTGTTTTTT. Amino acids: CASSDVRDTGELFF.

This chain uses TRBV28 with TRBJ2-3, with TRBD2 matching 7 bases. This CDR3 region has 15 residues. Germline CDR1 is MDHEN and CDR2 is SYDVKM. Trimming at V came to 5 bases and at J to 2 bases, leaving 7 bases not matched to a gene. The CDR3 DNA reads as TGTGCCAGCAGTCCGACTAGCCCCTCCACAGATACGCAGTATTTT. As protein: CASSPTSPSTDTQYF. The full variable domain, in which reference TRBV28 and TRBJ2-3 provide the parts outside the CDR3, is DVKVTQSSRYLVKRTGEKVFLECVQDMDHENMFWYRQDPGLGLRLIYFSYDVKMKEKGDIPEGYSVSREKKERFSLILESASTNQTSMYLCASSPTSPSTDTQYFGPGTRLTVL.

The gene calls are TRBV30 and TRBJ2-7; D ambiguous. The V end was cut by 8 bases, the J end by 0 bases, with 17 bases between. Germline loops: CDR1 GTSNPN, CDR2 SVGIG (reference sequence). There are 14 residues in the CDR3. CDR3 sequence (DNA): TGTGCCGGAACTCCGACGGGTTACTCCTACGAGCAGTACTTC. Translated: CAGTPTGYSYEQYF.

The chain employs TRBV7-2 and TRBJ1-6; TRBD1 is a possible D gene (5 bases). The CDR3 contains 13 residues. V dropped 5 bases and J dropped 10 bases, with 12 bases sitting between them. In germline, CDR1 is SGHTA, CDR2 FQGNSA. CDR3 nucleotides: TGTGCCAGCAGCCCCGGGGGGGAATCACCCCTCCACTTT. Its protein is CASSPGGESPLHF.

The chain is built from TRBV9 and TRBJ2-1; 8 bases align to TRBD2. The J segment lost 6 bases and the V segment lost 2 bases, leaving 4 bases of the junction unmatched. CDR3 length equals 14 residues. From germline, CDR1 is SGDLS and CDR2 YYNGEE. As DNA, the CDR3 is TGTGCCAGCAGCGTCTCCGGGACTAGCAATGAGCAGTTCTTC. Translating it yields CASSVSGTSNEQFF.

The rearrangement joins TRBV9 to TRBJ2-2, with 9 bases that match TRBD2. V lost 0 bases and J lost 4; bases outside the gene matches: 7. This CDR3 contains 17 residues. Per the germline V gene, CDR1 is SGDLS and CDR2 is YYNGEE. CDR3 region: CASSVAVAGAGTGELFF. In nucleotides, the CDR3 is TGTGCCAGCAGCGTAGCAGTAGCGGGAGCGGGCACCGGGGAGCTGTTTTTT.

The J gene is TRBJ2-7, the V gene TRBV5-4; 13 bases line up with TRBD2. This CDR3 has 17 amino acids. V was pared by 1 base and J by 5 bases, with 9 bases of the junction left unmatched. Germline assignment: CDR1 SGHNT and CDR2 YYREEE (reference sequence). In DNA form, the CDR3 reads TGTGCCAGCAGCTTGAAACTAGCGGGAGGGCCCGGGGACGAGCAGTACTTC. Amino acids: CASSLKLAGGPGDEQYF.

To note about this clone: Different DNA sequences within this sample yield the same CDR3. The chain couples TRBV28 to TRBJ1-5, with D possibly TRBD1 on 6 matching bases. In germline, CDR1 is MDHEN, CDR2 SYDVKM. V shed 5 bases and J shed 6 bases, with 8 bases lying between them. The CDR3 has 12 amino acids. CDR3 DNA: TGTGCCAGCAGTCTACAGGGTCAGCCCCAGCATTTT. It specifies CASSLQGQPQHF.

This chain connects TRBV7-3 to TRBJ2-5; 9 bases line up with TRBD2. Germline loops: CDR1 SGHTA, CDR2 FQGTGA. The CDR3 runs to 15 residues. V trimming: 5 bases; J trimming: 5 bases; junction bases outside the gene matches: 9. The CDR3 DNA reads TGTGCCAGCAGCAAGGGGACTAGCAGTATGGAGACCCAGTACTTC. It codes for CASSKGTSSMETQYF.